This entry is about one T cell receptor (beta chain). Its antigen remains unidentified. Though probably carrying unrecorded immune exposures, donors were nominally healthy at sampling. Germline V gene sequence: CDR1 LNHDA, CDR2 SQIVND (reference sequence). This CDR3 spans 16 amino acids. J gave up 8 bases and V 0 bases, and 9 bases lay outside the gene matches. The data were obtained in a study of cytomegalovirus exposure and HLA in healthy donors. Study-level results: According to reports, the classifier identified cytomegalovirus status with high specificity and sensitivity. A later analysis reportedly found fewer N-insertions in an Asian-associated ancestry cluster than the approximately 670-donor mean.

Researchers ran the PCR with 60 Vbeta and 13 Jbeta primers. Clones were read by immunoSEQ multiplex PCR, and TCRdb kept only the in-frame ones, dropping some. The sample's table shows about 210,000 clones. V and J are TRBV19 and TRBJ1-4, with 7 bases lining up with TRBD1. The sequence came from a woman aged 25 to 39 in good health and CMV-seropositive. Specimen: PBMCs. The CDR3 loop is CASSIERGPTREKLFF. The CDR3 DNA reads as TGTGCCAGTAGTATAGAGAGGGGGCCAACTCGGGAAAAACTGTTTTTT.